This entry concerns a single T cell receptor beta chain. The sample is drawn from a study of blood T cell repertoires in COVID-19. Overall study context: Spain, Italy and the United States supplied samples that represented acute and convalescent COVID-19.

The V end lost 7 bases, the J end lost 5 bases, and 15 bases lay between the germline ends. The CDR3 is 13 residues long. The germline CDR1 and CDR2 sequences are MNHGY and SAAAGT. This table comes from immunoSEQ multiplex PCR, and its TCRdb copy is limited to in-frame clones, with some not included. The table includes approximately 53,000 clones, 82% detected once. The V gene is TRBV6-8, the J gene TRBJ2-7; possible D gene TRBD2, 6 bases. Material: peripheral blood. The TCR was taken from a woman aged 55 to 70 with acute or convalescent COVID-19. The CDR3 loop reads CASNGWRRDEQYF. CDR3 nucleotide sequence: TGTGCCAGCAATGGGTGGAGGAGGGACGAGCAGTACTTC.